This T cell receptor beta chain derives from a study of shared clonotypes between healthy human individuals. CDR3 length: 12 amino acids. The germline CDR1 and CDR2 sequences are MNHEY and SVGAGI. Between the trimmed V and J ends, which lost 6 bases and 5 bases, there was a span of 10 bases. Of note for this clone: Its specificity is not known.

Those who donated were healthy HIV-negative adults, with no recent acute infections or vaccinations reported. Genomic DNA belonging to each subset was distributed in equal measure over several immunoSEQ plates. Data came from immunoSEQ multiplex PCR; TCRdb stores just in-frame clones and leaves some out. The sample yields about 300,000 clones, roughly 70% seen once. Study-level findings and limits: Larger richness was generally estimated for naive than memory subsets. Among donors, clonotype sharing was expected to be affected by sequencing depth.

This TCR was recovered from a man aged 30 to 45 in good health. Sequencing was done on a sample of memory CD4+ T cells sorted from blood. Subset in this sample: CD45RA-negative fraction. The V and J genes are TRBV6-5 and TRBJ1-1; no clear D gene. The CDR3 here is CASRVVGTEAFF. The CDR3 nucleotides read TGTGCCAGCAGAGTCGTTGGAACTGAAGCTTTCTTT.